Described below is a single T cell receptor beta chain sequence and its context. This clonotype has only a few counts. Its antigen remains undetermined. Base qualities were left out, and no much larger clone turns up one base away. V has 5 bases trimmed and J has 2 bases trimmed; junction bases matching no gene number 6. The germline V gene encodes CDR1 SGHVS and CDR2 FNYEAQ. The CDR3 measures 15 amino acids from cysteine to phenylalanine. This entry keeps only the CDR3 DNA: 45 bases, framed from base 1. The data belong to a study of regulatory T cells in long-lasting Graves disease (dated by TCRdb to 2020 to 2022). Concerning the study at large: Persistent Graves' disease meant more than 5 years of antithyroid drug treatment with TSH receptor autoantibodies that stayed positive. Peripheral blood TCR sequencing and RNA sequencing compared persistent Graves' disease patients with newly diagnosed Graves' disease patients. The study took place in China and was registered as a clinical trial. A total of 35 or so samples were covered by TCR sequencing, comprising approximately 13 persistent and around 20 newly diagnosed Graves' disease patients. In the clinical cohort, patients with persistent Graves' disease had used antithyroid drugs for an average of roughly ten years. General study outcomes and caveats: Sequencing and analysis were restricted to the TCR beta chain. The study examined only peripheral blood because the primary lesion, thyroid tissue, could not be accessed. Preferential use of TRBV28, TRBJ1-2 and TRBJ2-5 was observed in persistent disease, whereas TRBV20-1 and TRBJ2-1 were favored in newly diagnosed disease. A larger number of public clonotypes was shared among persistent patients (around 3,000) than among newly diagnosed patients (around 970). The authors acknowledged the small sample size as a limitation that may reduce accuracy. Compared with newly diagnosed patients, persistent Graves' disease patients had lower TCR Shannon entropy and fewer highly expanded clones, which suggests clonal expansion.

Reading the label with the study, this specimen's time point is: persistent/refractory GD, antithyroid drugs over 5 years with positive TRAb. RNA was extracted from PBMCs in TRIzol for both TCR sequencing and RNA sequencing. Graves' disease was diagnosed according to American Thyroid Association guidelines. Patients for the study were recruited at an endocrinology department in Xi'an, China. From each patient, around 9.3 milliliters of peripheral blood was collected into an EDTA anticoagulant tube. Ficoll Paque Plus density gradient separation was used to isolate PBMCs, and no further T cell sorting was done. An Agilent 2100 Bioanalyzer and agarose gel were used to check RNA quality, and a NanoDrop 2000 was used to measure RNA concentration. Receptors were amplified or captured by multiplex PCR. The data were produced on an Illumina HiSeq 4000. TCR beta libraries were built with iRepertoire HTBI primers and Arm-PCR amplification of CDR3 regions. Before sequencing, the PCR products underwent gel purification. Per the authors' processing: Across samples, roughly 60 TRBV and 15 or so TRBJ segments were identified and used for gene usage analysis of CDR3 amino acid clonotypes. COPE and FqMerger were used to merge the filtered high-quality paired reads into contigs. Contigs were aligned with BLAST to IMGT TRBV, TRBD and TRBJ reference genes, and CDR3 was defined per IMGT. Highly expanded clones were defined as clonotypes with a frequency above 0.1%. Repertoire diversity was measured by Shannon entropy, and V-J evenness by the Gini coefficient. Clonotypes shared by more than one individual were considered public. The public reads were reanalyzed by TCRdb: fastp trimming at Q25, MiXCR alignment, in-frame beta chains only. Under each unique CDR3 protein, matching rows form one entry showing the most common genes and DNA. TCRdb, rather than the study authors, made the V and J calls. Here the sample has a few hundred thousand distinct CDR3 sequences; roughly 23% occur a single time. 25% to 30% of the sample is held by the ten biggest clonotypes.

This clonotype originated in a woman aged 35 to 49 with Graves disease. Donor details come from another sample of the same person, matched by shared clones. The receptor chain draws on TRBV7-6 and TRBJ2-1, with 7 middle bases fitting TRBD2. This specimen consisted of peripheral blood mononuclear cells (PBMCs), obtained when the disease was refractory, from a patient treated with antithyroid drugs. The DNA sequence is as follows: TGTGCCAGCAGCCTACTAGCGCCAACCTACAATGAGCAGTTCTTC. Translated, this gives CASSLLAPTYNEQFF.